This is a list of T cell receptor beta chains from one sample in a study of cytomegalovirus exposure and HLA in healthy donors. Produced via immunoSEQ multiplex PCR; TCRdb's table is partial and in-frame only. This sample lists 120,000 to 150,000 clones; its ten largest clones have 2% to 3%. Sequenced input: PBMCs. These receptors were collected from a man aged 40-49 years in good health and CMV-seronegative. The CDR3 runs from the conserved cysteine through the conserved F or W. The order of the fields is V gene, D gene, J gene, CDR3 protein, CDR3 DNA. D genes are given only for firm matches.

V gene: TRBV5-4
D gene: -
J gene: TRBJ2-5
CDR3 protein: CASSIRTDQETQYF
CDR3 DNA: TGTGCCAGCAGCATAAGGACAGACCAAGAGACCCAGTACTTC

V gene: TRBV19
D gene: TRBD1
J gene: TRBJ1-5
CDR3 protein: CASTGQGFSNQPQHF
CDR3 DNA: TGTGCCAGTACCGGACAGGGGTTCAGCAATCAGCCCCAGCATTTT

V gene: TRBV6-6
D gene: TRBD2
J gene: TRBJ2-7
CDR3 protein: CASSFPTSGSSYEQYF
CDR3 DNA: TGTGCCAGCAGTTTCCCGACTAGCGGGAGCTCCTACGAGCAGTACTTC

V gene: TRBV4-1
D gene: TRBD1
J gene: TRBJ2-1
CDR3 protein: CASSQDYRGDRFF
CDR3 DNA: TGCGCCAGCAGCCAAGACTACAGGGGAGACCGGTTCTTC

V gene: TRBV11-2
D gene: TRBD2
J gene: TRBJ2-3
CDR3 protein: CASSPLAGQADTQYF
CDR3 DNA: TGTGCCAGCAGCCCCCTAGCGGGGCAAGCAGATACGCAGTATTTT

V gene: TRBV4-1
D gene: TRBD1
J gene: TRBJ2-7
CDR3 protein: CASSQGSRDRGGEQYF
CDR3 DNA: TGCGCCAGCAGCCAAGGATCCCGGGACAGGGGCGGCGAGCAGTACTTC

V gene: TRBV7-9
D gene: TRBD1
J gene: TRBJ2-1
CDR3 protein: CASSPRPGTGYNEQFF
CDR3 DNA: TGTGCCAGCAGCCCTCGTCCCGGGACAGGCTACAATGAGCAGTTCTTC

V gene: TRBV4-3
D gene: TRBD1
J gene: TRBJ1-4
CDR3 protein: CASSQAPTGGNEKLFF
CDR3 DNA: TGCGCCAGCAGCCAAGCCCCGACAGGGGGTAATGAAAAACTGTTTTTT

V gene: TRBV18
D gene: -
J gene: TRBJ2-7
CDR3 protein: CASSQGQNSYEQYF
CDR3 DNA: TGTGCCAGCTCACAAGGACAGAACTCCTACGAGCAGTACTTC

V gene: TRBV6-5
D gene: -
J gene: TRBJ1-2
CDR3 protein: CASSYQWRPLAHYTF
CDR3 DNA: TGTGCCAGCAGTTACCAGTGGCGTCCATTAGCGCACTACACCTTC

V gene: TRBV27
D gene: -
J gene: TRBJ1-1
CDR3 protein: CASRGIGGGYTEAFF
CDR3 DNA: TGTGCCAGCAGAGGGATCGGGGGGGGATACACTGAAGCTTTCTTT

V gene: TRBV14
D gene: -
J gene: TRBJ1-4
CDR3 protein: CASSKMDRTNEKLFF
CDR3 DNA: TGTGCCAGCAGCAAGATGGACAGAACTAATGAAAAACTGTTTTTT

V gene: TRBV7-3
D gene: TRBD1
J gene: TRBJ1-6
CDR3 protein: CASSYRGRGSPLHF
CDR3 DNA: TGTGCCAGCAGCTACAGGGGGCGCGGGTCACCCCTCCACTTT

V gene: TRBV13
D gene: -
J gene: TRBJ1-1
CDR3 protein: CASTGGEAFF
CDR3 DNA: TGTGCCAGCACCGGCGGAGAAGCTTTCTTT

V gene: TRBV19
D gene: -
J gene: TRBJ1-5
CDR3 protein: CASGGNRSRQPQHF
CDR3 DNA: TGTGCCAGTGGGGGGAACAGGTCTAGGCAGCCCCAGCATTTT

V gene: TRBV5-1
D gene: -
J gene: TRBJ2-5
CDR3 protein: CASSLALSARETQYF
CDR3 DNA: TGCGCCAGCAGCTTGGCTTTGAGCGCGCGGGAGACCCAGTACTTC

V gene: TRBV7-3
D gene: -
J gene: TRBJ1-6
CDR3 protein: CASSSQSQGHPYNSPLHF
CDR3 DNA: TGTGCCAGCAGCTCGCAATCTCAGGGACACCCCTATAATTCACCCCTCCACTTT

V gene: TRBV7-3
D gene: TRBD2
J gene: TRBJ2-5
CDR3 protein: CASTAGGVETQYF
CDR3 DNA: TGTGCCAGCACCGCCGGGGGGGTAGAGACCCAGTACTTC

V gene: TRBV5-1
D gene: TRBD2
J gene: TRBJ2-1
CDR3 protein: CASSYSLGLAGAGEQFF
CDR3 DNA: TGCGCCAGCAGCTATAGCCTCGGACTAGCGGGGGCAGGTGAGCAGTTCTTC

V gene: TRBV20-1
D gene: -
J gene: TRBJ2-1
CDR3 protein: CSARGYNEQFF
CDR3 DNA: TGCAGTGCCCGGGGGTACAATGAGCAGTTCTTC

V gene: TRBV5-1
D gene: -
J gene: TRBJ2-7
CDR3 protein: CASREGAYSYEQYF
CDR3 DNA: TGCGCCAGCAGGGAGGGGGCCTACTCCTACGAGCAGTACTTC

V gene: TRBV25-1
D gene: -
J gene: TRBJ2-3
CDR3 protein: CASSGSGGPTDTQYF
CDR3 DNA: TGTGCCAGCAGTGGGTCCGGAGGGCCCACAGATACGCAGTATTTT

V gene: TRBV6-5
D gene: TRBD1
J gene: TRBJ1-6
CDR3 protein: CASTSGGTEYSPLHF
CDR3 DNA: TGTGCCAGCACTTCCGGAGGGACAGAATATTCACCCCTCCACTTT

V gene: TRBV10-3
D gene: -
J gene: TRBJ1-1
CDR3 protein: CAISDTGQTEAFF
CDR3 DNA: TGTGCCATCAGTGATACAGGGCAGACTGAAGCTTTCTTT

V gene: TRBV7-2
D gene: -
J gene: TRBJ2-2
CDR3 protein: CASSLGLSGTGELFF
CDR3 DNA: TGTGCCAGCAGCTTAGGACTCTCGGGCACCGGGGAGCTGTTTTTT

V gene: TRBV7-6
D gene: TRBD1
J gene: TRBJ1-1
CDR3 protein: CASSLGQGNTEAFF
CDR3 DNA: TGTGCCAGCAGCTTAGGACAGGGGAACACTGAAGCTTTCTTT

V gene: TRBV7-2
D gene: -
J gene: TRBJ2-3
CDR3 protein: CASSPGGWYREDTQYF
CDR3 DNA: TGTGCCAGCAGCCCAGGCGGTTGGTACAGGGAAGATACGCAGTATTTT

V gene: TRBV12-5
D gene: TRBD1
J gene: TRBJ1-5
CDR3 protein: CASGRDRGADSNQPQHF
CDR3 DNA: TGTGCTAGTGGCCGGGACAGGGGAGCGGATAGCAATCAGCCCCAGCATTTT

V gene: TRBV6-1
D gene: TRBD1
J gene: TRBJ2-1
CDR3 protein: CASTTGVLYNEQFF
CDR3 DNA: TGTGCCAGCACGACAGGGGTATTGTACAATGAGCAGTTCTTC

V gene: TRBV4-3
D gene: TRBD2
J gene: TRBJ2-2
CDR3 protein: CASSTRTSGGSTGELFF
CDR3 DNA: TGCGCCAGCAGCACGCGGACTAGCGGGGGGAGCACCGGGGAGCTGTTTTTT

V gene: TRBV25-1
D gene: -
J gene: TRBJ2-6
CDR3 protein: CASSLPGANVLTF
CDR3 DNA: TGTGCCAGCAGTCTCCCTGGGGCCAACGTCCTGACTTTC

V gene: TRBV7-3
D gene: -
J gene: TRBJ1-6
CDR3 protein: CASSLMGRGNSPLHF
CDR3 DNA: TGTGCCAGCAGCTTAATGGGGAGAGGTAATTCACCCCTCCACTTT

V gene: TRBV11-2
D gene: TRBD2
J gene: TRBJ2-1
CDR3 protein: CASSFSGGNEQFF
CDR3 DNA: TGTGCCAGCAGCTTCAGCGGGGGTAATGAGCAGTTCTTC

V gene: TRBV5-6
D gene: TRBD2
J gene: TRBJ2-2
CDR3 protein: CASSLAGGGELFF
CDR3 DNA: TGTGCCAGCAGCTTGGCGGGGGGCGGGGAGCTGTTTTTT

V gene: TRBV4-2
D gene: -
J gene: TRBJ2-1
CDR3 protein: CASSPEQGPYNEQFF
CDR3 DNA: TGTGCCAGCAGCCCCGAACAGGGCCCCTACAATGAGCAGTTCTTC

V gene: TRBV11-1
D gene: TRBD1
J gene: TRBJ2-7
CDR3 protein: CASRGRQGANEQYF
CDR3 DNA: TGTGCCAGCAGGGGAAGACAGGGGGCAAACGAGCAGTACTTC

V gene: TRBV2
D gene: TRBD1
J gene: TRBJ1-4
CDR3 protein: CASSASRQGAPEKLFF
CDR3 DNA: TGTGCCAGCAGTGCGTCCCGACAGGGGGCGCCTGAAAAACTGTTTTTT

V gene: TRBV5-1
D gene: TRBD1
J gene: TRBJ2-7
CDR3 protein: CASSSGQGIYEQYF
CDR3 DNA: TGCGCCAGCAGCTCGGGACAGGGTATCTACGAGCAGTACTTC

V gene: TRBV5-5
D gene: -
J gene: TRBJ1-4
CDR3 protein: CASSSGANEKLFF
CDR3 DNA: TGTGCCAGCAGCTCGGGGGCTAATGAAAAACTGTTTTTT

V gene: TRBV2
D gene: TRBD1
J gene: TRBJ1-6
CDR3 protein: CASRSGQGGSPLHF
CDR3 DNA: TGTGCCAGCAGGAGCGGACAGGGGGGTTCACCCCTCCACTTT

V gene: TRBV7-2
D gene: -
J gene: TRBJ2-5
CDR3 protein: CASSLEARGETQYF
CDR3 DNA: TGTGCCAGCAGCTTAGAGGCCCGAGGGGAGACCCAGTACTTC

V gene: TRBV28
D gene: -
J gene: TRBJ1-4
CDR3 protein: CASSTTPEGEKLFF
CDR3 DNA: TGTGCCAGCAGCACGACCCCGGAGGGTGAAAAACTGTTTTTT

V gene: TRBV28
D gene: -
J gene: TRBJ1-2
CDR3 protein: CASSPQTNYGYTF
CDR3 DNA: TGTGCCAGCAGTCCACAGACTAACTATGGCTACACCTTC

V gene: TRBV5-1
D gene: -
J gene: TRBJ2-2
CDR3 protein: CASSPRASTGELFF
CDR3 DNA: TGCGCCAGCAGCCCGAGGGCCTCTACCGGGGAGCTGTTTTTT

V gene: TRBV15
D gene: -
J gene: TRBJ1-1
CDR3 protein: CATSRDPRGGDITEAFF
CDR3 DNA: TGTGCCACCAGCAGAGACCCCCGGGGGGGCGACATCACTGAAGCTTTCTTT

V gene: TRBV7-9
D gene: -
J gene: TRBJ2-1
CDR3 protein: CASRPTRSSYNEQFF
CDR3 DNA: TGTGCCAGCAGACCTACACGGAGCTCCTACAATGAGCAGTTCTTC

V gene: TRBV5-6
D gene: TRBD1
J gene: TRBJ2-7
CDR3 protein: CASSFGQGVQYF
CDR3 DNA: TGTGCCAGCAGCTTTGGACAGGGCGTGCAGTACTTC

V gene: TRBV28
D gene: TRBD1
J gene: TRBJ2-1
CDR3 protein: CASRSGQGSHNEQFF
CDR3 DNA: TGTGCCAGCAGGTCGGGACAGGGTAGTCACAATGAGCAGTTCTTC

V gene: TRBV5-4
D gene: -
J gene: TRBJ2-2
CDR3 protein: CASSLRGVDTGELFF
CDR3 DNA: TGTGCCAGCAGCTTGCGCGGGGTGGACACCGGGGAGCTGTTTTTT

V gene: TRBV5-6
D gene: -
J gene: TRBJ2-1
CDR3 protein: CASSQQGTYNEQFF
CDR3 DNA: TGTGCCAGCAGCCAACAGGGTACCTACAATGAGCAGTTCTTC

V gene: TRBV19
D gene: -
J gene: TRBJ1-6
CDR3 protein: CASSIQFIATYNSPLHF
CDR3 DNA: TGTGCCAGTAGTATCCAGTTTATCGCAACCTATAATTCACCCCTCCACTTT